This T cell receptor beta chain was identified during a study of cytomegalovirus exposure and HLA in healthy donors (dated by TCRdb to 2017 to 2019). For the wider study: An earlier analysis of roughly 570 of the donors reported 250 to 350 Gb of sequence data and approximately 120 million unique TCR beta sequences obtained from about 180 million T cells. An early release that covered around 590 HLA-typed donors contained approximately 300 gigabases of sequencing data and 75 million to 100 million unique TCR sequences. Among the roughly 390 genotyped donors, approximately 76% belonged to the genetic ancestry cluster associated with self-reported Caucasian donors. The study aimed to test whether signatures of past pathogen exposure could be identified by cataloging public T cell receptors. The study used immunosequencing to profile the T cell repertoires of about 670 subjects and linked those repertoires to cytomegalovirus serostatus. A separate validation cohort of some 130 different subjects was used in addition to the roughly 720-subject first cohort. To predict cytomegalovirus infection status, the study combined high-throughput TCR immunosequencing, statistical association of individual TCRs with disease status, and machine learning. A later analysis re-examined previously published TCR beta repertoires from 600 to 700 donors and added high-resolution HLA genotyping to investigate patterns of TCR occurrence. The later analysis used no new phenotypic data to find candidate immune exposures, relying instead on TCR beta sequences and their occurrence across donors. To decide whether each TCR beta V gene segment behaved as functional or pseudogenic, an earlier analysis of some 570 of the donors relied on high-throughput TCR beta sequencing. Donor age, sex, ethnicity and CMV serostatus were collected together with the repertoire data. In a later genetic analysis, genome-wide SNP genotypes for about three fifths of the roughly 670 donors were used, and that subset was treated as a discovery cohort. All discovery cohort repertoires had been generated using a single sequencing platform. Both class I and class II loci were covered by HLA typing, at four-digit resolution. Typing coverage varied by locus: about 629-630 donors for A, B, C, DRB1 and DQB1; roughly 560 for DQA1; over 600 for DPA1; 400 to 480 for DPB1. Roughly 5 DR-DQ haplotypes were handled as single units for association and clustering because linkage in the cohort was strong. Among roughly 400 genotyped donors of the cohort, an average of around 240,000 unique TCR beta nucleotide sequences was sequenced per donor, of which 15% to 20% were non-productive.

V was cut back by 4 bases and J by 4 bases, leaving a gap of 5 bases between them. CDR1 and CDR2 are read off the germline V gene (reference sequence) as MNHEY and SMNVEV. The CDR3 has 11 amino acids, counting the end cysteine and phenylalanine. Only the CDR3 DNA is retained, 33 bases long and in frame from the first base. Libraries were constructed by the immunoSEQ multiplex PCR assay. A mixture of 60 forward primers for TCR Vbeta segments and 13 reverse primers for TCR Jbeta segments was used in the multiplex PCR. The CDR3 region of rearranged TCR beta genes was amplified from genomic DNA with a multiplex PCR assay. Amplified TCR beta libraries were sequenced as 87-base-pair reads on the Illumina HiSeq System. Under the source paper's analysis protocol: A later analysis tallied some 79 million unique TCR beta chains across the 666 repertoires, and about 12 million of those chains were shared by two or more donors. To remove PCR and sequencing errors, raw reads were error-corrected and collapsed into unique sequences using a nearest-neighbor algorithm that merged closely related sequences. To assign V, D and J gene segments, CDR3 sequences were aligned to IMGT reference sequences. For a sequence to be retained, a match of at least six nucleotides to both a V gene segment and a J gene segment was required. A rearrangement was called productive if the CDR3 had no stop codons and remained in frame with V and J, and every other rearrangement was called non-productive. Following IMGT convention, CDR3 was defined as the stretch from the second conserved V-encoded cysteine up to the conserved J-encoded phenylalanine. The earlier analysis of about 590 of the donors excluded sequences that lacked an unambiguous match to a single V gene segment. In an earlier analysis of 450 to 700 of the donors, V segments were called functional above 56.7% productive rearrangements and were called segregating when the between-donor standard deviation exceeded 5%. A statistical classification framework was built for diagnosing cytomegalovirus status from the catalog of TCR beta chain sequences. A later analysis assigned V and J genes by comparing TCR nucleotide sequences with IMGT/GENE-DB human TR gene sequences. In a later analysis, CDR3 sequences and most-parsimonious VDJ recombination scenarios were assigned using the TCRdist pipeline. In a later analysis, each TCR beta chain was defined by its CDR3 amino acid sequence together with its V-gene family, and reads lacking a unique V-gene family were excluded. To address suspected cross-contamination and a sequencing artifact, a later analysis removed approximately 590 highly shared, low-generation-probability nucleotide sequences. In a later analysis, a clonal expansion index for each public chain was calculated from normalized within-repertoire ranks of inferred template counts. In a later analysis, generation probabilities were computed with a VDJ recombination model fitted to out-of-frame rearrangements, and the resulting probabilities were checked against IGoR. In a later analysis, TCR-TCR, TCR-HLA and TCR-CMV co-occurrence was scored with hypergeometric tests, and a repertoire-size bias correction was applied to TCR pairs. False discovery rates were estimated in a later analysis by permuting HLA or CMV assignments 20 times. In a later analysis, co-occurring TCRs were grouped with DBSCAN, and TCRdist sequence similarity was added when clustering was performed within HLA-allele-positive subsets. Repertoires with fewer than 30,000 or more than 120,000 public chains were left out of co-occurrence clustering, as were four to six repertoires with anomalous nucleotide sharing. The source is immuneACCESS, and TCRdb retained only in-frame sequences with V and J called. Part of the clones is not carried over; for the studies checked, unresolved V genes explain less than half of this, and the remainder is unexplained. For V, J and clone size, that table is used; D and trimming come from the DNA. This sample comprises about 160,000 clones, roughly 85% of them detected only once. The ten top clones hold about 2% of the sample.

A word on this clone: Its antigen is unknown. Base qualities are missing; no much larger clone stands one base away. Other DNA sequences in the same sample also yield this CDR3.

The cohort comprised hundreds of healthy bone marrow donors. All cohort members were sampled while nominally healthy, although unrecorded immune exposures were likely present. The donor was CMV seronegative and belonged to the group of around 350 seronegative cohort members. Every donor gave a peripheral blood sample, and the peripheral blood mononuclear cells from that sample were used for TCR beta sequencing. Genomic DNA was extracted from the blood cell samples with the Qiagen DNeasy Blood Extraction Kit. Study-level results and caveats: An association between a missense DCLRE1C variant and V-gene and J-gene trimming of TCR beta chains was found in a later genetic analysis and replicated in an independent cohort. When HLA alleles, especially DR and DQ, strongly co-occurred, TCR associations were difficult to assign to individual alleles. A later genetic analysis reported fewer N-insertions in productive TCRs among donors in an Asian-associated ancestry cluster than the 666-donor mean. The only immune exposure information available for the cohort was CMV serostatus. Cytomegalovirus status was reported to be diagnosed by the classifier with high specificity and sensitivity in both the original and validation cohorts. In a later analysis, HLA-associated TCR beta chains showed more clonal expansion and lower generation probabilities than non-associated chains that were equally common. The 87-base-pair reads could not distinguish some IMGT-functional V segments, including TRBV6-2 and TRBV6-3, so those segments were excluded. A further reported finding was that TCR beta sequences accurately predicted the HLA-A and HLA-B alleles for most subjects in the first cohort. Sequencing depth was assumed to be roughly uniform across donors in the presence/absence analyses, though that assumption may not hold. Because some donors lacked HLA typing at each locus, the association tests relied only on the typed subset. A later analysis reported that several top co-occurrence clusters appeared linked to parvovirus B19, influenza, CMV and Epstein-Barr virus. This cohort had only TCR beta chains sequenced, and the lack of alpha or paired-chain data limited which features could be detected. A cluster of highly shared sequence variants was judged likely to be a technical artifact of the sequencing pipeline. Because counts were too low, seventeen rarely observed V segments, including chromosome 9 orphons, were left out of the earlier analysis of some 640 of the donors. At a false discovery rate of 0.05, a later analysis linked about 16,000 TCR beta sequences to specific HLA alleles. Linkage disequilibrium might explain the correlated functional status among segregating V segments, but an unknown experimental factor could not be excluded. Three of the identified cytomegalovirus-associated TCR beta chains were confirmed in vitro to be specific for cytomegalovirus antigens. In a later analysis, the rate of TCR association differed among HLA loci, with DRB1 alleles having the most associated TCRs and HLA-C alleles having the fewest. The study listed approximately 160 TCR beta chains as associated with cytomegalovirus. The authors suggested that the approach could potentially be generalized to other disease states and immunological phenotypes. A later analysis found that most CMV-associated TCR beta chains appeared HLA-restricted, with HLA associations seemingly driven largely by CMV exposure. In an earlier analysis of some 550 of the donors, most TCR beta V segments were observed in productive rearrangements about 90% or about 30% of the time, broadly matching IMGT annotations. While some public TCRs were present in many individuals, most TCR sequences turned up only very rarely across donors.

The receptor's source is a man aged 40-49 years in good health and CMV-seronegative. The chain links TRBV27 with TRBJ2-7; the D gene lacks a confident call. The specimen was PBMCs. The CDR3 loop reads CASSSPYEQYF. The DNA sequence follows: TGTGCCAGCAGTTCCCCTTACGAGCAGTACTTC.